A selection of T cell receptor beta chains follows, all from one sample in a study of T cell responses to AZD1222 COVID-19 vaccine. Clones were read by immunoSEQ multiplex PCR, and TCRdb kept only the in-frame ones, dropping some. The sample holds under 200,000 clones, 92% seen once. Sequencing was performed on peripheral blood, taken on day 0 of MenACWY control vaccination. The origin of the receptors is an adult in good health. CDR3s include the opening cysteine and the closing phenylalanine or tryptophan. Fields, in order: D gene, V gene, J gene, CDR3 DNA, CDR3 protein. The D gene is left open where the match is weak.

>TRBD1|TRBV28|TRBJ2-5
TGTGCCAGCAGCAGACAGGGGATGGAGACCCAGTACTTC
CASSRQGMETQYF
>-|TRBV6-5|TRBJ1-4
TGTGCCAGCAGGACAGGAACTAATGAAAAACTGTTTTTT
CASRTGTNEKLFF
>-|TRBV4-2|TRBJ1-6
TGTGCCAGCAGCCAAGATCAGCGTAGCTATAATTCACCCCTCCACTTT
CASSQDQRSYNSPLHF
>TRBD1|TRBV4-1|TRBJ1-2
TGCGCCAGCAGCCAGCCGGGACAGTTCTATGGCTACACCTTC
CASSQPGQFYGYTF
>-|TRBV5-1|TRBJ2-1
TGCGCCAGCAGCTTGCGAGGGGAGGGGGTCCTTCTAGATGAGCAGTTCTTC
CASSLRGEGVLLDEQFF
>-|TRBV4-3|TRBJ1-5
TGCGCCAGCAGCCAGGGGGGTCAGCCCCAGCATTTT
CASSQGGQPQHF
>-|TRBV5-1|TRBJ1-3
TGCGCCAGCAGCTTACGGGGTGAGGGATTTGGGAACACCATATATTTT
CASSLRGEGFGNTIYF
>-|TRBV9|TRBJ2-5
TGTGCCAGCAGCCCGGAGGGCGACAGGGTTTACGAGACCCAGTACTTC
CASSPEGDRVYETQYF
>-|TRBV27|TRBJ2-2
TGTGCCAGCAGTTCCCAGGGAGGTTTGGTGGTCGGGGAGCTGTTTTTT
CASSSQGGLVVGELFF
>-|TRBV4-1|TRBJ1-2
TGCGCCAGCAGCCAAGATTACGGGCTGAACGGGGGCATCTATGGCTACACCTTC
CASSQDYGLNGGIYGYTF